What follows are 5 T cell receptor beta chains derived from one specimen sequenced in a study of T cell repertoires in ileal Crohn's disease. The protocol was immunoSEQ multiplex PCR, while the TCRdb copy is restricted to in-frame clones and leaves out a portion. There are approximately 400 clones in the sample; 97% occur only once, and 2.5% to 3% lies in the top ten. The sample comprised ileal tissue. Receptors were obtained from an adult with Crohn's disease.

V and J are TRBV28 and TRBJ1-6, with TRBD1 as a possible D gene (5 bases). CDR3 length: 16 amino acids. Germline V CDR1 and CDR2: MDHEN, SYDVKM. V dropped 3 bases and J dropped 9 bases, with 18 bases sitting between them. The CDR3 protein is CASSFNRPRTSSPLHF. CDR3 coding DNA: TGTGCCAGCAGTTTTAACAGGCCGAGGACCTCTTCACCCCTCCACTTT.

CDR3 protein: CASSYSPGGTNEKLFF. The DNA for the CDR3 is TGTGCCAGCAGTTACTCACCGGGAGGAACTAATGAAAAACTGTTTTTT. The gene calls are TRBV6-5 and TRBJ1-4; D remains unclear. CDR1 and CDR2 (germline): MNHEY, SVGAGI. This CDR3 has 16 amino acids. Trimming removed 0 bases from V and 1 base from J, with 9 bases in between.

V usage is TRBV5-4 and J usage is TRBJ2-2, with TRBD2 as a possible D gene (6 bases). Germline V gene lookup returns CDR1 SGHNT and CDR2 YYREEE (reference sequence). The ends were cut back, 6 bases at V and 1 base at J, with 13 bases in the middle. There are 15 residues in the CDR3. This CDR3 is CASKHWDLNTGELFF. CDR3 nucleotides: TGTGCCAGCAAGCATTGGGACTTGAACACCGGGGAGCTGTTTTTT.

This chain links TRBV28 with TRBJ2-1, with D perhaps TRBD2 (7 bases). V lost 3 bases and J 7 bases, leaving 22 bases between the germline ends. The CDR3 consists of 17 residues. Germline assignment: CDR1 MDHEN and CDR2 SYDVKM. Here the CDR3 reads CASSFFGGLGGGNEQFF. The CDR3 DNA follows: TGTGCCAGCAGTTTTTTTGGTGGACTAGGAGGGGGAAATGAGCAGTTCTTC.

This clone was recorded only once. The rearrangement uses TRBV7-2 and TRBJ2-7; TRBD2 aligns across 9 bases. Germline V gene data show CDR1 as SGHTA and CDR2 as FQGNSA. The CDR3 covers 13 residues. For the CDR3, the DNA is TGTGCCAGCAGCTTAGATGGGACTAGCCCGGGAGGAGTC. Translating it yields CASSLDGTSPGGV.